The rows below give T cell receptor beta chains drawn from one sample of a study of blood T cell repertoires in COVID-19. Only in-frame clones appear in the TCRdb table, and some are missing; sequencing was by immunoSEQ multiplex PCR. This table holds 180,000 or so clones, about 80% found once. Sequencing was done on a sample of PBMCs or T cells enriched from blood (not recorded which). The receptor source for this set is a man aged 55 to 69 who had been exposed to COVID-19. Both conserved end residues are part of each CDR3. A D gene is named only where the DNA matches it firmly. Where a row states a size, it is once, few, many or the class of an expanded clone; other rows omit it.

TRBV19	.	.	TRBJ1-3	TGTGCCAGTAGTATTTATCAGGCCCTTCACTCTGGAAACACCATATATTTT	CASSIYQALHSGNTIYF
TRBV18	few	.	TRBJ1-5	TGTGCCAGCTCACCACTACAGACCAATCAGCCCCAGCATTTT	CASSPLQTNQPQHF
TRBV6-5	.	.	TRBJ2-7	TGTGCCAGCAGTTACGGTTTTAGCGCTTCCTACGAGCAGTACTTC	CASSYGFSASYEQYF
TRBV7-3	.	TRBD2	TRBJ2-1	TGTGCCAGCAGCCTAGCGGCCAGGACCTACAATGAGCAGTTCTTC	CASSLAARTYNEQFF
TRBV5-4	once	TRBD1	TRBJ2-5	TGTGCCAGCAGCTTGGTCGTACAGGGGATCGGGGAGACCCAGTACTTC	CASSLVVQGIGETQYF
TRBV7-8	.	TRBD1	TRBJ1-2	TGTGCCAGCAGCCCAGGGGACAGGGCCTATGGCTACACCTTC	CASSPGDRAYGYTF
TRBV11-1	once	TRBD1	TRBJ1-2	TGTGCCAGCAGCTTGCGAAGGGACAGCATTTATGGCTACACCTTC	CASSLRRDSIYGYTF
TRBV5-1	.	.	TRBJ1-5	TGCGCCAGCAGCTTGGACGGTGATCAGCCCCAGCATTTT	CASSLDGDQPQHF
TRBV2	many	.	TRBJ2-1	TGTGCCAGCAGTGAAGTGTTAGCGGAGTTCAATGAGCAGTTCTTC	CASSEVLAEFNEQFF
TRBV9	once	.	TRBJ2-7	TGTGCCAGCAGCGTAGAGCCTACTAGCTCCTACGAGCAGTACTTC	CASSVEPTSSYEQYF
TRBV30	.	.	TRBJ1-5	TGTGCCTGGAGTGTCGACGGGGATAGCAATCAGCCCCAGCATTTT	CAWSVDGDSNQPQHF
TRBV4-2	.	.	TRBJ1-3	TGTGCCAGCAGCCAAGAGGCCAATAGAAACACCATATATTTT	CASSQEANRNTIYF
TRBV24-1	few	.	TRBJ1-2	TGTGCCACCAGTGATGAGGTTGTTAGTGGCTACACCTTC	CATSDEVVSGYTF
TRBV6-1	.	.	TRBJ1-2	TGTGCCAGCAGTGAACTTATACCCTCCATCCACGGTCCGGGCTACACCTTC	CASSELIPSIHGPGYTF
TRBV7-3	.	TRBD1	TRBJ2-3	TGTGCCAGCAGCGACCGGGACAGGGTATATGATACGCAGTATTTT	CASSDRDRVYDTQYF
TRBV19	.	TRBD2	TRBJ2-3	TGTGCCAGTAGTAGCGGGAGTACAGATACGCAGTATTTT	CASSSGSTDTQYF
TRBV20-1	few	TRBD2	TRBJ2-7	TGCAGTGCTAGTAAAAGGATGCCTAGCGGGAGGAACGAGCAGTACTTC	CSASKRMPSGRNEQYF
TRBV5-6	.	TRBD2	TRBJ2-2	TGTGCCAGCAGCTTGGGAAGGCGGGGGGGCACCGGGGAGCTGTTTTTT	CASSLGRRGGTGELFF
TRBV6-2/TRBV6-3	.	TRBD2	TRBJ2-7	TGTGCCAGCAGTTCCGGGACTAGCGGGAGAACCTACGAGCAGTACTTC	CASSSGTSGRTYEQYF
TRBV11-2	.	.	TRBJ1-1	TGTGCCAGCAGCTTAGGGGGGGTTTTCACTGAAGCTTTCTTT	CASSLGGVFTEAFF
TRBV25-1	.	TRBD1	TRBJ1-1	TGTGCCAGCAGTGAGTACACGGGACAGGGTTTAACTGAAGCTTTCTTT	CASSEYTGQGLTEAFF
TRBV27	.	.	TRBJ1-5	TGTGCCAGCAGACAGGGACGTCAGCCCCAGCATTTT	CASRQGRQPQHF
TRBV29-1	.	.	TRBJ2-5	TGCAGCGTTGCGAGGTTCCAAGAGACCCAGTACTTC	CSVARFQETQYF
TRBV7-8	.	.	TRBJ1-5	TGTGCCAGCAGCCAATACAGGGATAGCAATCAGCCCCAGCATTTT	CASSQYRDSNQPQHF
TRBV6-6	.	.	TRBJ2-7	TGTGCCAGCAGTTACGGGCAGGGGAGAGGAGAGCAGTACTTC	CASSYGQGRGEQYF
TRBV7-3	few	.	TRBJ2-3	TGTGCCAGCAGCTTAACTTCGGGCACAGATACGCAGTATTTT	CASSLTSGTDTQYF
TRBV28	once	.	TRBJ1-6	TGTGCCAGCAGTCCCTCCCAGCGGATATCCTATAATTCACCCCTCCACTTT	CASSPSQRISYNSPLHF
TRBV11-1	few	TRBD1	TRBJ2-7	TGTGCCAGCAGCCACAGGGGCTCCTACGAGCAGTACTTC	CASSHRGSYEQYF
TRBV11-3	.	TRBD1	TRBJ2-3	TGTGCCAGCAGCCTCATCCAGGGGGCCCGTACGCAGTATTTT	CASSLIQGARTQYF
TRBV10-3	.	TRBD1	TRBJ1-2	TGTGCCATCAGTGAGCCGGGGACAGGCTACGTCTATGGCTACACCTTC	CAISEPGTGYVYGYTF